This T cell receptor (beta chain) was recovered during a study of CD8 T cells in ankylosing spondylitis. This clonotype came up a few times. The antigen remains undetermined. The V end lost 5 bases, the J end lost 7 bases, and 14 bases lay between the germline ends. The germline V gene has CDR1 SEHNR and CDR2 FQNEAQ (reference sequence). The CDR3 is 13 amino acids. Study results and caveats: Within matched ankylosing spondylitis synovial fluid, disease-linked clones were reportedly significantly enriched.

TCRdb passed the 5' RACE reads through MiXCR, listing each CDR3 protein once. The table includes some 130,000 distinct CDR3 sequences, approximately 13% detected once. The TCR sequence derives from a female donor with ankylosing spondylitis or in good health (not recorded which). Source material: blood, either unsorted or a sorted T cell fraction (not recorded which). The chain carries TRBV7-9 and TRBJ1-2; D remains ambiguous. The CDR3 protein is CASSAEVLLGYTF. CDR3 bases: TGTGCCAGCAGCGCCGAGGTTCTCCTTGGCTACACCTTC.